A selection of T cell receptor beta chains follows, all from one sample in a study of blood T cell repertoires in COVID-19. Sequenced by immunoSEQ multiplex PCR; TCRdb stores in-frame clones only, minus some. This table has about 320,000 clones, approximately 89% appearing once. The sequenced sample was peripheral blood. The origin of the receptors is a woman in her twenties or thirties with COVID-19, enrolled during active disease. Both conserved end residues are part of each CDR3. D genes are given only for firm matches. Some rows mark clone size as missing; the rest say once, few, many or name a class of expanded clone.

TRBV20-1	TRBJ2-7	-	-	CSPGLLYEQYF	TGCAGCCCGGGACTGCTTTACGAGCAGTACTTC
TRBV7-7	TRBJ2-7	-	TRBD1	CASSLRQGSEQYF	TGTGCCAGCAGCTTAAGACAGGGAAGCGAGCAGTACTTC
TRBV2	TRBJ2-3	-	TRBD1	CAAGYRGRVTDTQYF	TGTGCCGCCGGATACAGGGGGCGGGTGACAGATACGCAGTATTTT
TRBV7-9	TRBJ2-1	-	-	CASTRGGGRDNEQFF	TGTGCCAGCACCCGAGGGGGGGGAAGAGACAATGAGCAGTTCTTC
TRBV5-1	TRBJ1-5	-	-	CASSSGQRNQPQHF	TGCGCCAGCAGCTCCGGACAGCGCAATCAGCCCCAGCATTTT
TRBV3-1/TRBV3-2	TRBJ1-1	few	-	CASSPWGEGAAFF	TGTGCCAGCAGCCCCTGGGGCGAAGGGGCAGCTTTCTTT
TRBV12-5	TRBJ1-1	-	TRBD1	CASGTDREANAFF	TGTGCTAGTGGGACAGACAGGGAAGCGAACGCTTTCTTT
TRBV6-2/TRBV6-3	TRBJ2-7	once	TRBD1	CASSYIGTGGYEQYF	TGTGCCAGCAGTTACATCGGGACAGGGGGCTACGAGCAGTACTTC
TRBV25-1	TRBJ1-1	-	-	CASSDSGAVVNTEAFF	TGTGCCAGCAGTGACTCAGGGGCAGTGGTAAACACTGAAGCTTTCTTT
TRBV19	TRBJ2-7	once	TRBD2	CASSSGGAYEQYF	TGTGCCAGTAGTAGCGGGGGGGCGTACGAGCAGTACTTC
TRBV24-1	TRBJ1-5	-	-	CATSDNRVDRPQHF	TGTGCCACCAGTGACAACAGGGTAGACAGACCCCAGCATTTT